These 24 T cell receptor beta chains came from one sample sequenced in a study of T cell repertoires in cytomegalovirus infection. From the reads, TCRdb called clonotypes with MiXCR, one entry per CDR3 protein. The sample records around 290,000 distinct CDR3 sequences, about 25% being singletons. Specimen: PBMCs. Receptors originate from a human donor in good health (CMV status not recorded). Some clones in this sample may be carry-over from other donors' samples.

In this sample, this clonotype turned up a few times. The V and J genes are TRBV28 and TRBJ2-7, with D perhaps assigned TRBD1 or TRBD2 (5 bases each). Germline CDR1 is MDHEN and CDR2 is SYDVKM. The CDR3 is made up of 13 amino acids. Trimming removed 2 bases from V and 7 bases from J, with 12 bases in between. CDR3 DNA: TGTGCCAGCAGTTTAGGTGTCGAGGGGGAGCAGTACTTC. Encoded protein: CASSLGVEGEQYF.

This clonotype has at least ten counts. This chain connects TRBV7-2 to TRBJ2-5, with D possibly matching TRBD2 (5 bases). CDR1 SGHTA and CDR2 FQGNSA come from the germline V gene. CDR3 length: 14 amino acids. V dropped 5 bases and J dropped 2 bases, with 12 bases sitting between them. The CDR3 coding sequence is TGTGCCAGCAGCCCGAGGGCCCTACAAGAGACCCAGTACTTC. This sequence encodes CASSPRALQETQYF.

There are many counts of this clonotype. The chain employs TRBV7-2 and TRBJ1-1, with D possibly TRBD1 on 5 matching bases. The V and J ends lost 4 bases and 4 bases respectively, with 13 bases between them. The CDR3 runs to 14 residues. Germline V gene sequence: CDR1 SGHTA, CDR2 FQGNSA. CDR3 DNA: TGTGCCAGCAGCTCCCGGGACCGAGGCACTGAAGCTTTCTTT. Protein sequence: CASSSRDRGTEAFF.

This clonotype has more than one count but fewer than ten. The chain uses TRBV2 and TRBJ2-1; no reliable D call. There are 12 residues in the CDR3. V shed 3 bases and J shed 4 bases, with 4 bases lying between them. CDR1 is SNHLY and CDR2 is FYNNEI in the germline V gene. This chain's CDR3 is CASSEEYNEQFF. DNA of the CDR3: TGTGCCAGCAGTGAGGAATACAATGAGCAGTTCTTC.

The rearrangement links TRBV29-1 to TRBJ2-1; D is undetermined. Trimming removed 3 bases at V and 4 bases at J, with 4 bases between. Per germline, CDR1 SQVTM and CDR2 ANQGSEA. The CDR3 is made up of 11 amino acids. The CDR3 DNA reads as TGCAGCGTTGATGGTTACAATGAGCAGTTCTTC. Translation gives CSVDGYNEQFF.

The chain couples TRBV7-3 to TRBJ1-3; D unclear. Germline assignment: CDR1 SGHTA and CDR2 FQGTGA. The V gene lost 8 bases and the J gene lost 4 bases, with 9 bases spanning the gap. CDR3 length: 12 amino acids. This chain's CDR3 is CASGLSGNTIYF. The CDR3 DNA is TGTGCCAGCGGGTTATCGGGAAACACCATATATTTT.

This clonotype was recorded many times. The CDR3 DNA reads as TGTGCCAGCAGTGTATGGACTGATCCTCGTGGGGTGAACACTGAAGCTTTCTTT. Protein: CASSVWTDPRGVNTEAFF. The V gene is TRBV6-1, the J gene TRBJ1-1; D is unclear. CDR3 size: 18 residues. Germline CDR1 and CDR2: MNHNS and SASEGT. The germline V and J ends were trimmed by 4 bases and 0 bases, with 21 bases remaining between them.

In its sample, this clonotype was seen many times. The DNA of the CDR3 is TGTGCCAGCAGCCGCCTCTCGGGGGGCCGCTACGAGCAGTACTTC. Translation gives CASSRLSGGRYEQYF. The J gene is TRBJ2-7, the V gene TRBV27, with TRBD2 as a possible D gene (7 bases). Trimming took 6 bases from V and 3 from J, leaving 18 bases between them. The CDR3 runs to 15 residues. The V gene's germline CDR1 is MNHEY and CDR2 SMNVEV (reference sequence).

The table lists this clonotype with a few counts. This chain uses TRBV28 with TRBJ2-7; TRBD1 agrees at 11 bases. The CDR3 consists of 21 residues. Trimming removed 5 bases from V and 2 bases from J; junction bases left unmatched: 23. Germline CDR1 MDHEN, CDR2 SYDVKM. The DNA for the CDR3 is TGTGCCAGCAGTCCTCCGGGACAGGGGGGAGGTTATAGCCTCGGGACCTACGAGCAGTACTTC. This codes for CASSPPGQGGGYSLGTYEQYF.

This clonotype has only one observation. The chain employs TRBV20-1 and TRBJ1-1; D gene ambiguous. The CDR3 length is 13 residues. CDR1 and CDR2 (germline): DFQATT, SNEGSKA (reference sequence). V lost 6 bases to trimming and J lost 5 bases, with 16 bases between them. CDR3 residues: CSALLGSTTEAFF. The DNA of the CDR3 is TGCAGTGCCCTTCTGGGGTCAACGACTGAAGCTTTCTTT.

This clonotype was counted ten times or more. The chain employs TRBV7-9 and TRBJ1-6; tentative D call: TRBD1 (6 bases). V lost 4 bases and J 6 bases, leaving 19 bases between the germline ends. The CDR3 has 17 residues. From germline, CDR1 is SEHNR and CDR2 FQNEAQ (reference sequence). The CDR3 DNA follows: TGTGCCAGCAGCTCCATGCTACGACAGGCGACTAATTCACCCCTCCACTTT. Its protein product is CASSSMLRQATNSPLHF.

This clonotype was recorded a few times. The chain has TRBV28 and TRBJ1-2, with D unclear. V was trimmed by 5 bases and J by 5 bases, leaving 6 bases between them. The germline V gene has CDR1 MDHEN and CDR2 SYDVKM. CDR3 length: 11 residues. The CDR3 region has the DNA TGTGCCAGCAGTCGCAATTATGGCTACACCTTC. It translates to CASSRNYGYTF.

The CDR3, as DNA: TGTGCCAGCAGTTTCCAGGGGGCAGGGGAGGGCTACACCTTC. This sequence encodes CASSFQGAGEGYTF. The chain combines TRBV28 with TRBJ1-2; TRBD1 matches 8 bases. Germline CDR1 is MDHEN and CDR2 is SYDVKM. The CDR3 spans 14 residues. V lost 3 bases, J lost 8 bases, and 8 bases stayed unmatched.

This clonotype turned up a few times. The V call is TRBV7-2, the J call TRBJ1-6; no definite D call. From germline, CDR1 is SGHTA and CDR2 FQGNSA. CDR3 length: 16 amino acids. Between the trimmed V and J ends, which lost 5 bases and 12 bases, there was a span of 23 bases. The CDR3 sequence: CASSPRAGGQGIPLHF. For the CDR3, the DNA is TGTGCCAGCAGCCCCCGTGCAGGAGGCCAAGGTATACCCCTCCACTTT.

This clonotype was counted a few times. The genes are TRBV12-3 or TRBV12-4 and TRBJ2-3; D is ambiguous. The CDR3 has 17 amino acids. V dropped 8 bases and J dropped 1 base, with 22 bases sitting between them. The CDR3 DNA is TGTGCCAGCGGCGCCCGAGGCTCGACACTCGGCACAGATACGCAGTATTTT. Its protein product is CASGARGSTLGTDTQYF.

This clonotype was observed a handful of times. The CDR3 here is CASSYRGQGSGTEAFF. The CDR3 region has the DNA TGTGCCAGCAGTTACCGGGGACAGGGATCCGGAACTGAAGCTTTCTTT. This chain links TRBV6-6 with TRBJ1-1, with 9 bases fitting TRBD1. In germline, CDR1 is MNHNY, CDR2 SVGAGI (reference sequence). The CDR3 covers 16 residues. Trimming removed 2 bases from V and 5 bases from J; junction bases left unmatched: 9.

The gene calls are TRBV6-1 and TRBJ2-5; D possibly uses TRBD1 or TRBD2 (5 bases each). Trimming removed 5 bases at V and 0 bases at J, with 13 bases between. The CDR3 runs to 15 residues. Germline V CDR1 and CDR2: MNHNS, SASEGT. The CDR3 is CASSPGAPYQETQYF. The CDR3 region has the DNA TGTGCCAGCAGTCCCGGGGCGCCGTACCAAGAGACCCAGTACTTC.

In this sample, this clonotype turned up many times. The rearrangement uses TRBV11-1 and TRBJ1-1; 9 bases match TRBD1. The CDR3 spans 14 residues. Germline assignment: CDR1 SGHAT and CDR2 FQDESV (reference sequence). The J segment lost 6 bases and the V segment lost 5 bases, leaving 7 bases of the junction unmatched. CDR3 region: CASSTGGAISEAFF. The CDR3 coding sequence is TGTGCCAGCAGCACAGGGGGCGCAATCTCTGAAGCTTTCTTT. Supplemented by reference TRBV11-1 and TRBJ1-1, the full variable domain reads EAEVAQSPRYKITEKSQAVAFWCDPISGHATLYWYRQILGQGPELLVQFQDESVVDDSQLPKDRFSAERLKGVDSTLKIQPAELGDSAMYLCASSTGGAISEAFFGQGTRLTVV.

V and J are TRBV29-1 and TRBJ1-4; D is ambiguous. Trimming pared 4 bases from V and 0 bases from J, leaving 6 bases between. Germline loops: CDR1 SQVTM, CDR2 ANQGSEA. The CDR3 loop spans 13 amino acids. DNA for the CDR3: TGCAGCGTTGCTGACGCAACTAATGAAAAACTGTTTTTT. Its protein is CSVADATNEKLFF.

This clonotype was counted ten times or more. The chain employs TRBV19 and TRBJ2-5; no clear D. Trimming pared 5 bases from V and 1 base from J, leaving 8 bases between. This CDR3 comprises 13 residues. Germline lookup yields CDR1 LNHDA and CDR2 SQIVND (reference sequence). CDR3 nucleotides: TGTGCCAGTAGTGGGCGGACCCAAGAGACCCAGTACTTC. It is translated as CASSGRTQETQYF.

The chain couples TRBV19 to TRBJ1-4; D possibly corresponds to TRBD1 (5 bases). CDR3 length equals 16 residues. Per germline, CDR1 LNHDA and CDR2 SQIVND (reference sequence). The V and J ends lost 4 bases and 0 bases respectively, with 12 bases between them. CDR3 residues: CASSTDQGATNEKLFF. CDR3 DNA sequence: TGTGCCAGTAGTACAGACCAGGGAGCAACTAATGAAAAACTGTTTTTT.

In DNA form, the CDR3 reads TGTGCCAGCAGACCGCCGGAGGGAGGGAGCACAGATACGCAGTATTTT. This sequence encodes CASRPPEGGSTDTQYF. This chain uses TRBV28 with TRBJ2-3; 7 positions match TRBD2. This CDR3 spans 16 amino acids. Germline CDR1 MDHEN, CDR2 SYDVKM. Unmatched junction bases numbered 9, after V lost 6 bases and J lost 0 bases.

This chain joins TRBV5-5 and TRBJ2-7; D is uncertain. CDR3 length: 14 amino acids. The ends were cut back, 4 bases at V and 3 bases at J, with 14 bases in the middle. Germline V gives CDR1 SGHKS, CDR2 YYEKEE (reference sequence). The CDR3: CASSQFSNYYEQYF. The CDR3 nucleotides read TGTGCCAGCAGCCAGTTTTCGAATTACTACGAGCAGTACTTC. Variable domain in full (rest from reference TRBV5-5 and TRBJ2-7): DAGVTQSPTHLIKTRGQQVTLRCSPISGHKSVSWYQQVLGQGPQFIFQYYEKEERGRGNFPDRFSARQFPNYSSELNVNALLLGDSALYLCASSQFSNYYEQYFGPGTRLTVT.

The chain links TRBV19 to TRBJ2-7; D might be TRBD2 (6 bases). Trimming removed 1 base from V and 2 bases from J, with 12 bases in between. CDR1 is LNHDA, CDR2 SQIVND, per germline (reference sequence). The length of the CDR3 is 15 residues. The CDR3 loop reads CASSIAAGQTYEQYF. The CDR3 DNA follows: TGTGCCAGTAGTATAGCCGCGGGGCAGACCTACGAGCAGTACTTC.